This TCR beta chain was found in a study of blood T cell repertoires in COVID-19. Across the whole study: Acute-phase and convalescent COVID-19 samples originated in the United States, Italy and Spain. Sources were T cells, B-cell-depleted T cells, or PBMCs; the material itself was cDNA or gDNA.

The CDR3 consists of 14 residues. The V gene's germline CDR1 is LNHDA and CDR2 SQIVND (reference sequence). The V and J ends lost 7 bases and 2 bases respectively, with 14 bases between them. In the source study's methods: Amplification of reference gene primers was used by the study to estimate nucleated cell counts. This table comes from immunoSEQ multiplex PCR, and its TCRdb copy is limited to in-frame clones, with some not included. The DNA was the basis for D and trimming; V, J and clone size are from that table. Of more than 100,000 clones listed, about 80% are singletons. The sequenced sample consisted of peripheral blood. The receptor was isolated from a woman aged 45-60 years with acute or convalescent COVID-19. The chain links TRBV19 to TRBJ1-1; no definite D call. The CDR3 coding sequence is TGTGCCAGTACCAGATCGGGGTCAAACACTGAAGCTTTCTTT. Residues: CASTRSGSNTEAFF.